Presented here are 15 T cell receptor beta chains from one specimen sequenced in a study of T cells after yellow fever vaccination. TCRdb re-called the 5' RACE reads through MiXCR, storing one row per CDR3 protein. The sample records 4,500 to 6,500 distinct CDR3 sequences, about 6% being singletons. The specimen was PBMCs, either bulk or a sorted T-cell subset (CD4+, CD8+, memory, or dextramer-sorted; not recorded which), collected around 14 days after the first yellow fever vaccination. The receptors were sampled from a man younger than 30 who received the YFV17D yellow fever vaccine.

This clonotype was counted many times. The chain recombines TRBV4-3 with TRBJ1-1; 7 bases map to TRBD1. The CDR3 is 17 residues long. CDR1 is LGHNA, CDR2 YSLEER, per germline. V was pared by 4 bases and J by 2 bases, with 13 bases of the junction left unmatched. CDR3 loop: CASSRGARQGSNTEAFF. For the CDR3, the DNA is TGCGCCAGCAGCCGGGGGGCCCGACAGGGAAGTAACACTGAAGCTTTCTTT.

This clonotype was detected ten times or more. This rearrangement joins TRBV4-1 to TRBJ1-3, with a weak D call TRBD1 (5 bases). The ends were cut back, 4 bases at V and 4 bases at J, with 14 bases in the middle. The CDR3 contains 15 residues. The germline V gene encodes CDR1 MGHRA and CDR2 YSYEKL. CDR3 in DNA: TGCGCCAGCAGCCCGTTCACGCAGGGAGGAAACACCATATATTTT. It specifies CASSPFTQGGNTIYF.

This clonotype was detected ten times or more. V usage is TRBV4-3 and J usage is TRBJ1-5; possibly TRBD1 for D (6 bases). The germline V gene encodes CDR1 LGHNA and CDR2 YSLEER. CDR3 size: 16 residues. V lost 0 bases to trimming and J lost 3 bases, with 12 bases between them. CDR3 residues: CASSQDLRGFNQPQHF. Here the CDR3 DNA reads TGCGCCAGCAGCCAAGATTTGAGGGGGTTCAATCAGCCCCAGCATTTT.

This clonotype has a count of ten or more. In DNA form, the CDR3 reads TGTGCCAGCAGTTTAGGTCCCTTACATACGCAGTATTTT. Its protein is CASSLGPLHTQYF. This chain uses TRBV12-3 or TRBV12-4 with TRBJ2-3; unclear D gene. The V and J ends lost 1 base and 7 bases respectively, with 9 bases between them. The CDR3 has 13 residues.

This clonotype was counted at least ten times. V is TRBV7-8 and J is TRBJ2-7; D gene unclear. Trimming stripped 5 bases from V and 0 bases from J, with 2 bases between. The CDR3 is made up of 11 amino acids. Germline CDR1 reads SGHVS; CDR2 reads FQNEAQ. The CDR3 protein is CASSRSYEQYF. CDR3 sequence (DNA): TGTGCCAGCAGCCGCTCCTACGAGCAGTACTTC.

In this sample, this clonotype turned up many times. The chain carries TRBV6-5 and TRBJ2-7; D unresolved. The CDR3 is 16 amino acids. The V end was cut by 0 bases, the J end by 7 bases, with 19 bases between. Germline V CDR1 and CDR2: MNHEY, SVGAGI. The CDR3 here is CASSYSPRTVVTEQYF. The CDR3 region has the DNA TGTGCCAGCAGTTACTCGCCCCGGACGGTGGTTACGGAGCAGTACTTC.

The table lists this clonotype with many counts. The chain joins TRBV7-2 to TRBJ2-2; D remains ambiguous. This CDR3 is 10 amino acids long. Trimming took 4 bases from V and 6 from J, leaving 0 bases between them. Germline V gives CDR1 SGHTA, CDR2 FQGNSA. In DNA form, the CDR3 reads TGTGCCAGCAGCTCCGGGGAGCTGTTTTTT. Its translation: CASSSGELFF. Full variable domain (outside the CDR3, taken from reference TRBV7-2 and TRBJ2-2): GAGVSQSPSNKVTEKGKDVELRCDPISGHTALYWYRQSLGQGLEFLIYFQGNSAPDKSGLPSDRFSAERTGGSVSTLTIQRTQQEDSAVYLCASSSGELFFGEGSRLTVL.

This clonotype was detected ten times or more. The rearrangement joins TRBV5-1 to TRBJ1-1; D gene ambiguous. The CDR3 has 15 amino acids. The germline CDR1 and CDR2 sequences are SGHRS and YFSETQ. V gave up 0 bases and J gave up 0 bases, with 9 bases separating them. CDR3 nucleotides: TGCGCCAGCAGCTTGGGTACCGAGATGAACACTGAAGCTTTCTTT. Translated: CASSLGTEMNTEAFF.

The V gene is TRBV3-1, the J gene TRBJ2-2; D remains ambiguous. Germline V gene data show CDR1 as LGHDT and CDR2 as YNNKEL (reference sequence). Trimming removed 11 bases at V and 2 bases at J, with 24 bases between. The length of the CDR3 is 17 residues. The CDR3 sequence is CASCQVLVGPNTGELFF. The CDR3 DNA reads as TGTGCCTCCTGCCAAGTATTGGTCGGGCCAAACACCGGGGAGCTGTTTTTT.

This clonotype was picked up many times. This chain connects TRBV7-2 to TRBJ2-3; 8 nucleotides line up with TRBD2. CDR3 length equals 13 residues. Germline CDR1 reads SGHTA; CDR2 reads FQGNSA. V gave up 4 bases and J gave up 4 bases; unmatched junction bases: 1. CDR3 region: CASSSGGADTQYF. In DNA form, the CDR3 reads TGTGCCAGCAGCTCGGGAGGGGCAGATACGCAGTATTTT.

This clonotype was seen only a few times. J is TRBJ2-7 and V is TRBV20-1; 7 nucleotides line up with TRBD1. The ends lost 3 bases at V and 3 bases at J; junction bases unmatched: 14. Looked up from germline, CDR1 is DFQATT and CDR2 is SNEGSKA (reference sequence). The CDR3 spans 16 residues. The CDR3 here is CSASNARDRRLYEQYV. CDR3 in DNA: TGCAGTGCTAGCAACGCCCGGGACAGAAGACTCTACGAGCAGTACGTC.

This clonotype came up many times. This chain links TRBV2 with TRBJ1-6; 7 bases align to TRBD1. The J segment lost 8 bases and the V segment lost 10 bases, leaving 14 bases of the junction unmatched. CDR3 length: 15 amino acids. Germline loops: CDR1 SNHLY, CDR2 FYNNEI. The CDR3 bases are TGTGCCATCTCAGAACTGGGGGACAGAGATTCACCCCTCCACTTT. Translated: CAISELGDRDSPLHF.

This clonotype is labeled medium-sized (0.01 to 0.1%). The V gene is TRBV7-2, the J gene TRBJ2-7; TRBD2 aligns across 14 bases. Trimming removed 5 bases from V and 0 bases from J; junction bases left unmatched: 3. The germline V gene has CDR1 SGHTA and CDR2 FQGNSA. CDR3 length: 16 residues. CDR3: CASSQGTSGSSYEQYF. CDR3 in DNA: TGTGCCAGCAGCCAAGGGACTAGCGGGAGCTCCTACGAGCAGTACTTC.

This clonotype was picked up many times. The chain recombines TRBV7-8 with TRBJ1-5, with TRBD1 as a possible D gene (6 bases). Germline V lookup: CDR1 SGHVS, CDR2 FQNEAQ. This CDR3 is 16 amino acids long. The V end lost 1 base, the J end lost 7 bases, and 17 bases lay between the germline ends. The CDR3 DNA is TGTGCCAGCAGCTTAGAGGGAGGACAGTTTGCCCAGCCCCAGCATTTT. Its protein is CASSLEGGQFAQPQHF. The full variable domain, in which reference TRBV7-8 and TRBJ1-5 provide the parts outside the CDR3, is GAGVSQSPRYKVAKRGQDVALRCDPISGHVSLFWYQQALGQGPEFLTYFQNEAQLDKSGLPSDRFFAERPEGSVSTLKIQRTQQEDSAVYLCASSLEGGQFAQPQHFGDGTRLSIL.

This clonotype was counted at least ten times. The V gene is TRBV7-2, the J gene TRBJ1-2; D remains unclear. Germline V gives CDR1 SGHTA, CDR2 FQGNSA. V was trimmed by 4 bases and J by 10 bases, leaving 16 bases between them. This CDR3 comprises 13 residues. CDR3 in amino acids: CASSSYSASNYTF. DNA of the CDR3: TGTGCCAGCAGCTCATACTCAGCCTCGAACTACACCTTC.